The 25 T cell receptor beta chains below were found in one sample sequenced in a study of blood T cell repertoires in COVID-19. Some clones are missing from TCRdb's copy, which holds only in-frame ones; the method was immunoSEQ multiplex PCR. The data contain around 60,000 clones, approximately 81% of them singletons. Sequenced input: peripheral blood. Receptors originate from a man aged 55 to 70 with COVID-19, enrolled during active disease.

V gene TRBV4-1 combines with J gene TRBJ2-7; 7 nucleotides match TRBD1. Trimming took 1 base from V and 0 from J; bases not matched to a gene: 18. Germline loops: CDR1 MGHRA, CDR2 YSYEKL. This CDR3 has 20 amino acids. CDR3 amino acids: CASSQGEPPPGQVVSYEQYF. Written as DNA, the CDR3 is TGCGCCAGCAGCCAAGGCGAACCCCCCCCTGGACAGGTCGTCTCCTACGAGCAGTACTTC.

The chain has TRBV4-1 and TRBJ1-2; D perhaps matches TRBD1 (5 bases). V was pared by 0 bases and J by 8 bases, with 16 bases between. This CDR3 region has 15 residues. Per the germline V gene, CDR1 is MGHRA and CDR2 is YSYEKL. For the CDR3, the DNA is TGCGCCAGCAGCCAAGATCAGACCATGCGGGGCGGCTACACCTTC. This translates into CASSQDQTMRGGYTF.

The chain carries TRBV6-5 and TRBJ1-2; D may be TRBD1 (5 bases). This CDR3 is 14 amino acids long. Trimming removed 6 bases at V and 2 bases at J, with 13 bases between. CDR1 is MNHEY and CDR2 is SVGAGI in the germline V gene. The CDR3 region has the DNA TGTGCCAGCAGGCTTCCGGGGGGGAACTATGGCTACACCTTC. This gives the protein CASRLPGGNYGYTF.

The chain has TRBV20-1 and TRBJ2-7; a possible D gene is TRBD1 (6 bases). Trimming stripped 3 bases from V and 4 bases from J, with 19 bases between. CDR1 is DFQATT, CDR2 SNEGSKA, per germline (reference sequence). This CDR3 is built from 15 residues. CDR3 protein: CSASDDGQGIYEQYF. The CDR3 DNA reads TGCAGTGCTAGTGACGATGGGCAGGGGATATACGAGCAGTACTTC.

The chain links TRBV2 to TRBJ2-7; 7 bases agree with TRBD2. CDR3 size: 12 residues. Germline V CDR1 and CDR2: SNHLY, FYNNEI. V was clipped by 8 bases and J by 3 bases; unmatched bases: 4. As DNA, the CDR3 is TGTGCCAGCCGAGCTAGCGGCTACGAGCAGTACTTC. Amino acids: CASRASGYEQYF. The full variable domain, rest sourced from reference TRBV2 and TRBJ2-7, is EPEVTQTPSHQVTQMGQEVILRCVPISNHLYFYWYRQILGQKVEFLVSFYNNEISEKSEIFDDQFSVERPDGSNFTLKIRSTKLEDSAMYFCASRASGYEQYFGPGTRLTVT.

This rearrangement joins TRBV10-3 to TRBJ2-5, with 10 bases that match TRBD1. Losses at the gene ends were 9 bases for V and 3 bases for J; bases not matched to a gene: 4. CDR3 size: 13 residues. Germline loops: CDR1 ENHRY, CDR2 SYGVKD. CDR3 coding DNA: TGTGCCATGGGACAGGGGAGCGAAGAGACCCAGTACTTC. It yields the protein CAMGQGSEETQYF.

This chain connects TRBV3-1 (or the pseudogene TRBV3-2) to TRBJ2-3; D is possibly TRBD2 (6 bases). Germline CDR1 is LGHDT and CDR2 is YNNKEL (reference sequence). The length of the CDR3 is 16 residues. Trimming took 4 bases from V and 1 from J, leaving 15 bases between them. CDR3 amino acids: CASSLETSPRTDTQYF. The CDR3 region has the DNA TGTGCCAGCAGCCTAGAGACTAGTCCCCGCACAGATACGCAGTATTTT.

The chain employs TRBV4-2 and TRBJ1-4, with 8 bases fitting TRBD1. V was pared by 0 bases and J by 8 bases, with 14 bases of the junction left unmatched. The germline V gene has CDR1 LGHNA and CDR2 YNFKEQ. The CDR3 spans 18 residues. CDR3 nucleotides: TGTGCCAGCAGCCAAGATAATCCGAGGACAGGGTTGTCAGAAAAACTGTTTTTT. The encoded protein is CASSQDNPRTGLSEKLFF.

The chain joins TRBV28 to TRBJ1-1; 11 positions agree with TRBD1. The CDR3 spans 17 residues. Germline V gene sequence: CDR1 MDHEN, CDR2 SYDVKM. Trimming at V came to 4 bases and at J to 4 bases, leaving 11 bases not matched to a gene. The CDR3 sequence is CASSSRDRGMGSTEAFF. CDR3 bases: TGTGCCAGCAGTTCCCGGGACAGGGGGATGGGGAGCACTGAAGCTTTCTTT.

The V and J genes are TRBV5-4 and TRBJ1-5, with 7 bases lining up with TRBD1. Trimming cost V 1 base and J 1 base; bases outside gene matches: 2. CDR3 size: 15 residues. Germline V gives CDR1 SGHNT, CDR2 YYREEE (reference sequence). The CDR3 loop is CASSLQGESNQPQHF. The CDR3 coding sequence is TGTGCCAGCAGCTTGCAGGGGGAGAGCAATCAGCCCCAGCATTTT. Looking up the rest from reference TRBV5-4 and TRBJ1-5 gives the full variable domain: ETGVTQSPTHLIKTRGQQVTLRCSSQSGHNTVSWYQQALGQGPQFIFQYYREEENGRGNFPPRFSGLQFPNYSSELNVNALELDDSALYLCASSLQGESNQPQHFGDGTRLSIL.

The genes are TRBV11-2 and TRBJ2-5, with 11 bases fitting TRBD2. The junction had 8 bases not matched to a gene; V was cut back by 5 bases and J by 3 bases. The CDR3 sequence is 16 residues long. Germline V CDR1 and CDR2: SGHAT, FQNNGV. The CDR3 spells CASSRGLAGGEETQYF. In DNA form, the CDR3 reads TGTGCCAGCAGCCGCGGATTAGCGGGAGGGGAAGAGACCCAGTACTTC.

This chain joins TRBV10-3 and TRBJ1-2; tentatively, D is TRBD1 (6 bases). In germline, CDR1 is ENHRY, CDR2 SYGVKD. V lost 7 bases and J 2 bases, leaving 11 bases between the germline ends. This CDR3 has 13 amino acids. The CDR3 DNA follows: TGTGCCATCAAGACAGGACAGAACTATGGCTACACCTTC. It is translated as CAIKTGQNYGYTF.

The rearrangement links TRBV7-3 to TRBJ1-2; 9 bases align to TRBD1. Germline lookup yields CDR1 SGHTA and CDR2 FQGTGA. The CDR3 spans 13 residues. V lost 5 bases to trimming and J lost 8 bases; unmatched junction nucleotides: 6. The CDR3 is CASSPGQGEGYTF. Here the CDR3 DNA reads TGTGCCAGCAGCCCGGGACAGGGTGAAGGCTACACCTTC. Using reference TRBV7-3 and TRBJ1-2 for the parts outside the CDR3, the full variable domain is GAGVSQTPSNKVTEKGKYVELRCDPISGHTALYWYRQSLGQGPEFLIYFQGTGAADDSGLPNDRFFAVRPEGSVSTLKIQRTERGDSAVYLCASSPGQGEGYTFGSGTRLTVV.

The count of this clone is one. The rearrangement links TRBV6-1 to TRBJ2-1; 10 bases match TRBD1. Germline-derived CDR1 and CDR2 are MNHNS and SASEGT. The CDR3 is made up of 16 amino acids. The V segment lost 4 bases and the J segment 2 bases; nucleotides outside the gene matches: 5. CDR3 sequence: CASSARQGATYNEQFF. The CDR3 DNA reads as TGTGCCAGCAGTGCCCGACAGGGGGCGACCTACAATGAGCAGTTCTTC.

Concerning this clone: One end of the junction varies from germline; a read error may be responsible. V and J are TRBV28 and TRBJ2-2; possible D gene TRBD2, 6 bases. The CDR3 runs to 19 residues. CDR1 and CDR2 (germline): MDHEN, SYDVKM. The CDR3 coding sequence is TGTGCCAGCTGTTTGCCGGGACTGGGGGTCGGGGGTGGCCGGTGGGAGCTGTTTTTT. Its protein product is CASCLPGLGVGGGRWELFF.

This chain uses TRBV7-9 with TRBJ1-1, with TRBD1 matching over 11 bases. This CDR3 region has 17 residues. J lost 3 bases, V lost 4 bases, and 10 bases had no gene match. CDR1 SEHNR and CDR2 FQNEAQ come from the germline V gene (reference sequence). The CDR3 coding sequence is TGTGCCAGCAGCTCCCGCGGACAGGGGGCAGCGGACACTGAAGCTTTCTTT. It yields the protein CASSSRGQGAADTEAFF.

J is TRBJ2-1 and V is TRBV6-5, with 7 bases aligning to TRBD2. Trimming cost V 2 bases and J 8 bases; bases outside gene matches: 9. Germline V gene data show CDR1 as MNHEY and CDR2 as SVGAGI. CDR3 length equals 15 residues. Here the CDR3 reads CASSYLGGGVHEQFF. The CDR3 DNA is TGTGCCAGCAGTTACCTTGGGGGAGGGGTCCATGAGCAGTTCTTC.

The V call is TRBV12-5, the J call TRBJ2-5; TRBD2 matches at 15 bases. CDR1 LGHNT and CDR2 FRNRAP come from the germline V gene. The V gene end was trimmed by 6 bases and the J gene end by 0 bases; junction bases not matched to a gene: 8. CDR3 length: 18 amino acids. The CDR3 loop is CASGWGLAGGLNQETQYF. CDR3 nucleotides: TGTGCTAGTGGCTGGGGACTAGCGGGGGGCCTCAACCAAGAGACCCAGTACTTC.

The V call is TRBV11-3, the J call TRBJ1-1; D ambiguous. The ends were cut back, 1 base at V and 1 base at J, with 7 bases in the middle. Germline V lookup: CDR1 SGHNT, CDR2 YENEEA. CDR3 length: 14 residues. The CDR3 bases are TGTGCCAGCAGCTTAGGGAGTAGGAACACTGAAGCTTTCTTT. Translating it yields CASSLGSRNTEAFF.

This clone was recorded only once. The chain has TRBV4-1 and TRBJ1-5, with a tentative D call TRBD1 (5 bases). Trimming pared 0 bases from V and 15 bases from J, leaving 15 bases between. This CDR3 has 13 residues. Germline assignment: CDR1 MGHRA and CDR2 YSYEKL. The CDR3 DNA follows: TGCGCCAGCAGCCAAGATGACAGAGGCTCAAGGCATTTT. Protein sequence: CASSQDDRGSRHF.

The CDR3 loop is CAWNAGTGGSRDTEAFF. The CDR3 DNA sequence: TGTGCCTGGAACGCCGGGACAGGGGGCTCAAGGGACACTGAAGCTTTCTTT. The gene calls are TRBV30 and TRBJ1-1; 12 bases are a match to TRBD1. V trimming: 4 bases; J trimming: 3 bases; junction bases outside the gene matches: 12. In germline, CDR1 is GTSNPN, CDR2 SVGIG (reference sequence). This CDR3 contains 17 residues. The entire variable domain, with the rest obtained from reference TRBV30 and TRBJ1-1, is as follows: SQTIHQWPATLVQPVGSPLSLECTVEGTSNPNLYWYRQAAGRGLQLLFYSVGIGQISSEVPQNLSASRPQDRQFILSSKKLLLSDSGFYLCAWNAGTGGSRDTEAFFGQGTRLTVV.

The gene calls are TRBV10-1 and TRBJ2-2, with D perhaps TRBD1 (5 bases). Germline V gene sequence: CDR1 WNHNN, CDR2 SYGVQD (reference sequence). V gave up 4 bases and J gave up 5 bases, with 14 bases separating them. The CDR3 is made up of 15 amino acids. CDR3 amino acids: CASSGQGTQTGELFF. CDR3 bases: TGCGCCAGCAGTGGGCAGGGAACGCAAACCGGGGAGCTGTTTTTT.

The chain carries TRBV11-2 and TRBJ2-2; 9 positions agree with TRBD1. The CDR3 runs 15 residues. After removal of 1 base from V and 3 bases from J, the junction contained 0 bases not matched to a gene. Germline V gene lookup returns CDR1 SGHAT and CDR2 FQNNGV. In DNA, the CDR3 is TGTGCCAGCAGCTTAGGACAGGGGGACACCGGGGAGCTGTTTTTT. This sequence encodes CASSLGQGDTGELFF. The full variable domain, completed using reference TRBV11-2 and TRBJ2-2, is EAGVAQSPRYKIIEKRQSVAFWCNPISGHATLYWYQQILGQGPKLLIQFQNNGVVDDSQLPKDRFSAERLKGVDSTLKIQPAKLEDSAVYLCASSLGQGDTGELFFGEGSRLTVL.

This clone was observed a few times. V gene TRBV5-1 combines with J gene TRBJ1-1; 7 nucleotides agree with TRBD1. V was pared by 3 bases and J by 1 base, with 3 bases of the junction left unmatched. The CDR3 length is 14 residues. Per germline, CDR1 SGHRS and CDR2 YFSETQ. DNA for the CDR3: TGCGCCAGCAGCTCGGGACAGCCGAACACTGAAGCTTTCTTT. Translating gives CASSSGQPNTEAFF.

The rearrangement joins TRBV15 to TRBJ1-2; D perhaps matches TRBD1 (6 bases). This CDR3 contains 13 residues. Germline CDR1 is LNHNV and CDR2 is YYDKDF (reference sequence). V was cut by 0 bases and J by 8 bases, with 10 bases left in between. This chain's CDR3 is CATSRERGSGYTF. The CDR3 nucleotides are TGTGCCACCAGCAGAGAGAGGGGGTCCGGCTACACCTTC.